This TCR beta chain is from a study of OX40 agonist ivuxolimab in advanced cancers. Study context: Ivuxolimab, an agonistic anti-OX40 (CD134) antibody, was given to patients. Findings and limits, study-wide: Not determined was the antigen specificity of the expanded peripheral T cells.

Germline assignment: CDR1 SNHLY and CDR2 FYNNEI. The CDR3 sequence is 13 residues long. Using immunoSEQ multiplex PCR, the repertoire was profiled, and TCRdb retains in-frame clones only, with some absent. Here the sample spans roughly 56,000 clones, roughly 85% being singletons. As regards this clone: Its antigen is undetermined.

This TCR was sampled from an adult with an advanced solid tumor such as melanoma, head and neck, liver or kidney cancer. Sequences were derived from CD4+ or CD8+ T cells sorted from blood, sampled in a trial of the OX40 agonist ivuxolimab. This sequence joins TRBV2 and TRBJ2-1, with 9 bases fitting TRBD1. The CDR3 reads CAAKQGARNEQFF. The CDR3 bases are TGTGCAGCGAAACAGGGGGCAAGAAATGAGCAGTTCTTC. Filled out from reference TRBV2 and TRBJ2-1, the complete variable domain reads EPEVTQTPSHQVTQMGQEVILRCVPISNHLYFYWYRQILGQKVEFLVSFYNNEISEKSEIFDDQFSVERPDGSNFTLKIRSTKLEDSAMYFCAAKQGARNEQFFGPGTRLTVL.